This T cell receptor (beta chain) is drawn from a study of CD8 T cells in ankylosing spondylitis. Study-wide results and caveats: Disease-linked clones reportedly showed significant enrichment in matched ankylosing spondylitis synovial fluid. Clones linked with disease were CD8+ and fairly uncommon in the peripheral blood. Some of these motif variants have turned up before, in reports on reactive arthritis synovial fluid and blood.

This clonotype was counted ten times or more. Its antigen is still unknown. By quantitative 5'-RACE with molecular barcodes, the TCR beta libraries were made. One entry per CDR3 protein results from TCRdb running MiXCR on the 5' RACE reads. Here the sample spans roughly 220,000 distinct CDR3 sequences, approximately 10% being singletons. Per the germline V gene, CDR1 is DFQATT and CDR2 is SNEGSKA (reference sequence). This CDR3 has 14 residues. The trim removed 5 bases at V and 5 bases at J, leaving 9 bases unmatched. This TCR was sampled from a male donor with ankylosing spondylitis or in good health (not recorded which). J is TRBJ2-1 and V is TRBV20-1; 7 nucleotides match TRBD1. The material sequenced was blood, either unsorted or a sorted T cell fraction (not recorded which). The CDR3 here is CSARPGQTDNEQFF. DNA for the CDR3: TGCAGTGCTCGACCGGGACAGACGGACAATGAGCAGTTCTTC.